This T cell receptor (beta chain) originates from a study of blood T cell repertoires in COVID-19. Study background: Acute and convalescent COVID-19 specimens originated in the United States, Italy and Spain.

Sequencing was performed with immunoSEQ multiplex PCR; in TCRdb, only in-frame clones are kept and a portion is missing. The sample carries hundreds of thousands of clones, approximately 90% recorded once. This CDR3 is built from 15 residues. Germline values: CDR1 SNHLY, CDR2 FYNNEI. Trimming at V came to 6 bases and at J to 3 bases, leaving 6 bases not matched to a gene. The receptor comes from a man between 18 and 29 years old with COVID-19, enrolled during active disease. Sequenced input: peripheral blood. The rearrangement uses TRBV2 and TRBJ2-3; 10 positions agree with TRBD2. The CDR3 nucleotides are TGTGCCAGCAGCGCCGGGACTAGCGCAACAGATACGCAGTATTTT. It yields the protein CASSAGTSATDTQYF. Full variable domain (outside the CDR3, taken from reference TRBV2 and TRBJ2-3): EPEVTQTPSHQVTQMGQEVILRCVPISNHLYFYWYRQILGQKVEFLVSFYNNEISEKSEIFDDQFSVERPDGSNFTLKIRSTKLEDSAMYFCASSAGTSATDTQYFGPGTRLTVL.